This entry is about one TCR beta chain. Its antigen is not identified. Assay used: immunoSEQ multiplex PCR; TCRdb lists only in-frame clones, some missing. This sample yields several thousand clones, of which roughly 84% are seen a single time; less than 30% belongs to the top ten. Per germline, CDR1 MGHRA and CDR2 YSYEKL. V shed 0 bases and J shed 7 bases, with 13 bases lying between them. The CDR3 totals 14 residues. The data belong to a study of OX40 agonist ivuxolimab in advanced cancers. On the study more broadly: Dose-escalation patients' cancers were hepatocellular carcinoma, melanoma, renal cell or head and neck cancer. Three individuals attained partial responses, comprising one hepatocellular carcinoma case and two cutaneous melanoma cases. Whole-study findings and limits: Near-lowest levels of clonal expansion characterized partial responders at 0.1-3.0 mg/kg. Relative to CD4+, CD8+ T cells held more expanded clones on average.

V usage is TRBV4-1 and J usage is TRBJ2-7, with D maybe TRBD1 (6 bases). The sequence derives from an adult with an advanced solid tumor such as melanoma, head and neck, liver or kidney cancer. This material consisted of CD4+ or CD8+ T cells sorted from blood, taken in a trial of the OX40 agonist ivuxolimab. The CDR3 loop reads CASSQDRGMREQYF. The CDR3 DNA follows: TGCGCCAGCAGCCAAGACAGGGGAATGCGGGAGCAGTACTTC.